This TCR beta chain was documented in a study of blood T cell repertoires in COVID-19. Overall study context: COVID-19 samples collected from the United States, Italy and Spain covered acute and convalescent phases.

The germline gives CDR1 SEHNR, CDR2 FQNEAQ (reference sequence). This CDR3 spans 13 amino acids. J lost 6 bases, V lost 4 bases, and 5 bases had no gene match. The protocol was immunoSEQ multiplex PCR, while the TCRdb copy is restricted to in-frame clones and leaves out a portion. The table includes about 97,000 clones, almost 85% detected once. The TCR originated in a man between 35 and 55 years old with active or convalescent COVID-19. The gene calls are TRBV7-9 and TRBJ1-2; 7 bases align to TRBD1. The sequenced material came from peripheral blood. CDR3 DNA: TGTGCCAGCAGCTCAAAGACAGGGCATGGCTACACCTTC. Translated, it gives CASSSKTGHGYTF.